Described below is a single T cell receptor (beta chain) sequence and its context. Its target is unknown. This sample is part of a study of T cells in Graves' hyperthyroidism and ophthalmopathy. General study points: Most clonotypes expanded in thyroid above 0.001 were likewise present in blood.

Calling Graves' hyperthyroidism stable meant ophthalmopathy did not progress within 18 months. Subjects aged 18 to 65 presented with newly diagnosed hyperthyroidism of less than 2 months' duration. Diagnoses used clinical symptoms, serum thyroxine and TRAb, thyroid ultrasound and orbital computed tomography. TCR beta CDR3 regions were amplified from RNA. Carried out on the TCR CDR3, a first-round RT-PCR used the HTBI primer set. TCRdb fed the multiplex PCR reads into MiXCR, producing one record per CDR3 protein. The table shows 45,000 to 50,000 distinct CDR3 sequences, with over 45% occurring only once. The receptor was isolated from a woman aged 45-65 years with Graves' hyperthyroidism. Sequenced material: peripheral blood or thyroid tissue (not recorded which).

The CDR3, as DNA: TGTGCCATCAGTGAGGTTAATTCACCCCTCCACTTT. Translating gives CAISEVNSPLHF. The chain carries TRBV10-3 and TRBJ1-6; D ambiguous. Trimming left V 2 bases short and J 6 bases short, with 2 bases between. The germline V gene encodes CDR1 ENHRY and CDR2 SYGVKD. CDR3 length equals 12 residues.